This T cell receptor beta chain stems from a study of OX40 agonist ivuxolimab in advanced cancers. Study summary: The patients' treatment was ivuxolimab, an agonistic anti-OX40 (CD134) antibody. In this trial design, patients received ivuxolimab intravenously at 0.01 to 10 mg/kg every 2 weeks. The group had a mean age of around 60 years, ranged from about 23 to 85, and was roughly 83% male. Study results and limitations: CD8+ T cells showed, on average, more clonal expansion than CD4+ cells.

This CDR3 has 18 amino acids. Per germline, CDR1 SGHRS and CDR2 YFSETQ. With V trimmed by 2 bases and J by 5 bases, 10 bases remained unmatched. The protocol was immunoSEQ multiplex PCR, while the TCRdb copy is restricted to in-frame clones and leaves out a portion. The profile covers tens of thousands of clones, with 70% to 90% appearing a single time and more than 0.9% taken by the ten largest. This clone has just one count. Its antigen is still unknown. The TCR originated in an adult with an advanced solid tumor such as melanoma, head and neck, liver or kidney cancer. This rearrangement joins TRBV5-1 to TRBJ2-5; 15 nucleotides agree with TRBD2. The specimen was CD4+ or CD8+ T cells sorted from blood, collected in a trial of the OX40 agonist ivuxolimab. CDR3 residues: CASSFGLAGGTRGETQYF. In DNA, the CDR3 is TGCGCCAGCAGCTTCGGACTAGCGGGAGGGACAAGGGGGGAGACCCAGTACTTC. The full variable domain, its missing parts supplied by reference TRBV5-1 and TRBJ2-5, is KAGVTQTPRYLIKTRGQQVTLSCSPISGHRSVSWYQQTPGQGLQFLFEYFSETQRNKGNFPGRFSGRQFSNSRSEMNVSTLELGDSALYLCASSFGLAGGTRGETQYFGPGTRLLVL.